This T cell receptor beta chain was captured by sequencing in a study of blood T cell repertoires in COVID-19. The CDR3 covers 16 residues. Germline values: CDR1 MNHNS, CDR2 SASEGT. With V trimmed by 4 bases and J by 1 base, 4 bases remained unmatched. Per the authors' pipeline: Reference gene primer amplification gave estimated nucleated cell counts. TCRdb's table, derived via immunoSEQ multiplex PCR, lists solely in-frame clones and lacks some. V and J calls and clone size are as listed in that table; D and trimming were resolved from the DNA. The data hold approximately 220,000 clones, with 65% to 90% observed a single time.

The receptor's source is a man aged 50 to 60 with acute or convalescent COVID-19. The sequenced sample was peripheral blood. The rearrangement uses TRBV6-1 and TRBJ1-5; 10 nucleotides align to TRBD1. DNA of the CDR3: TGTGCCAGCAGTGTCGGACAGGGGGTAAGCAATCAGCCCCAGCATTTT. The encoded protein is CASSVGQGVSNQPQHF.